This T cell receptor beta chain is drawn from a study of T cell responses to AZD1222 COVID-19 vaccine. Study results and limitations: The study sampled repertoires only after the peak T cell response.

The CDR3 spans 14 residues. Losses at the gene ends were 9 bases for V and 7 bases for J; bases not matched to a gene: 8. CDR1 is ENHRY and CDR2 is SYGVKD in the germline V gene. Assay: immunoSEQ multiplex PCR; the TCRdb copy retains only in-frame clones and omits some. The sample has 150,000 or so clones, roughly nine tenths seen once; the top ten hold about 5.1%. This clone was seen once. Antigen: not known. The material sequenced was peripheral blood, taken on day 0 of MenACWY control vaccination. The chain uses TRBV10-3 and TRBJ2-1; 11 nucleotides agree with TRBD2. The source is an adult in good health. In nucleotides, the CDR3 is TGTGCCATATCAATAGCGGGGGGGCCAAATGAGCAGTTCTTC. It yields the protein CAISIAGGPNEQFF.